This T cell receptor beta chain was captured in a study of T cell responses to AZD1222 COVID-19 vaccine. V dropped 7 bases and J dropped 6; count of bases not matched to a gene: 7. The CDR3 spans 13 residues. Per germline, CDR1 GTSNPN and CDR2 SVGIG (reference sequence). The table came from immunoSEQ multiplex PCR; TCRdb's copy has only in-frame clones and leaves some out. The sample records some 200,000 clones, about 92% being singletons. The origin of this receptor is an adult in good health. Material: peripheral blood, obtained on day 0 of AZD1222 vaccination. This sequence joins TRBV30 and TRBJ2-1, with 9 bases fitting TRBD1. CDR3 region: CASRGTGPNEQFF. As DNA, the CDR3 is TGTGCCTCGAGAGGGACAGGGCCCAATGAGCAGTTCTTC.